Following are 15 T cell receptor beta chains from one sample sequenced in a study of blood T cell repertoires in COVID-19. The method was immunoSEQ multiplex PCR; TCRdb's version includes in-frame clones alone and lacks a portion of them. The data hold 310,000 or so clones, with about four fifths observed a single time. Sequences were obtained from peripheral blood. The origin of the receptors is a woman between 50 and 59 years old with acute or convalescent COVID-19.

This chain connects TRBV9 to TRBJ2-3; D uncertain. V was pared by 3 bases and J by 6 bases, with 11 bases between. There are 13 residues in the CDR3. CDR1 is SGDLS and CDR2 is YYNGEE in the germline V gene. The CDR3 loop reads CASSESTMDTQYF. CDR3 sequence (DNA): TGTGCCAGCAGCGAGTCAACAATGGATACGCAGTATTTT.

V is TRBV9 and J is TRBJ2-7; tentative D call: TRBD1 (5 bases). Deletions cut 0 bases from V and 6 bases from J, with 13 bases between. This CDR3 spans 14 amino acids. Germline V gene lookup returns CDR1 SGDLS and CDR2 YYNGEE. CDR3 sequence reads: CASSVAGLPSEQYF. Here the CDR3 DNA reads TGTGCCAGCAGCGTAGCAGGGCTGCCGAGCGAGCAGTACTTC.

The gene calls are TRBV4-1 and TRBJ1-2; TRBD1 aligns across 7 bases. V lost 3 bases, J lost 3 bases, and 7 bases stayed unmatched. From germline, CDR1 is MGHRA and CDR2 YSYEKL. This CDR3 is 15 amino acids long. CDR3 sequence: CASSQYSGQDYGYTF. The CDR3 DNA reads TGCGCCAGCAGCCAGTACAGCGGACAGGACTATGGCTACACCTTC.

The chain employs TRBV19 and TRBJ1-5; TRBD1 is a possible D gene (6 bases). Trimming took off 3 bases at V and 2 bases at J, with 11 bases between the two ends. The CDR3 consists of 15 residues. Per germline, CDR1 LNHDA and CDR2 SQIVND (reference sequence). The CDR3 DNA follows: TGTGCCAGTAGTATTGGGGGGGCGGGCAATCAGCCCCAGCATTTT. This encodes CASSIGGAGNQPQHF.

The chain couples TRBV30 to TRBJ2-3, with 10 positions matching TRBD1. CDR1 is GTSNPN, CDR2 SVGIG, per germline (reference sequence). This CDR3 region has 16 residues. The V segment lost 3 bases and the J segment 7 bases; nucleotides outside the gene matches: 13. The CDR3 here is CAWSARDRGILYTQYF. CDR3 coding DNA: TGTGCCTGGAGCGCCCGGGACAGGGGAATTCTTTATACGCAGTATTTT.

The sample holds a few counts of this clone. This CDR3 reads CASSAQQGSNTGELFF. Here the CDR3 DNA reads TGTGCCAGCAGCGCCCAACAGGGGTCGAACACCGGGGAGCTGTTTTTT. The chain recombines TRBV5-4 with TRBJ2-2, with 7 positions matching TRBD1. This CDR3 region has 16 residues. Unmatched junction bases numbered 6, after V lost 4 bases and J lost 0 bases. Germline lookup yields CDR1 SGHNT and CDR2 YYREEE (reference sequence).

This clone was seen only a few times. J is TRBJ1-1 and V is TRBV18; D remains ambiguous. The CDR3 has 16 residues. Deletions cut 0 bases from V and 2 bases from J, with 13 bases between. Germline lookup yields CDR1 KGHSH and CDR2 LQKENI. The CDR3 loop is CASSPPSSGINTEAFF. CDR3 DNA: TGTGCCAGCTCACCACCCAGCTCAGGTATTAACACTGAAGCTTTCTTT.

This clone has only one observation. The chain combines TRBV18 with TRBJ2-3, with 7 nucleotides matching TRBD2. The CDR3 totals 15 residues. After removal of 4 bases from V and 3 bases from J, the junction contained 7 bases not matched to a gene. Looked up from germline, CDR1 is KGHSH and CDR2 is LQKENI. DNA of the CDR3: TGTGCCAGCTCACAGCGGGGCGGGAGTACAGATACGCAGTATTTT. Protein product: CASSQRGGSTDTQYF. The complete variable domain, with remaining parts taken from reference TRBV18 and TRBJ2-3, reads NAGVMQNPRHLVRRRGQEARLRCSPMKGHSHVYWYRQLPEEGLKFMVYLQKENIIDESGMPKERFSAEFPKEGPSILRIQQVVRGDSAAYFCASSQRGGSTDTQYFGPGTRLTVL.

V usage is TRBV3-1 (or the pseudogene TRBV3-2) and J usage is TRBJ1-1; D unresolved. The CDR3 length is 14 residues. Per the germline V gene, CDR1 is LGHDT and CDR2 is YNNKEL (reference sequence). V shed 2 bases and J shed 6 bases, with 13 bases lying between them. The CDR3 here is CASSQTAQVAEAFF. The CDR3, as DNA: TGTGCCAGCAGCCAAACCGCCCAGGTAGCTGAAGCTTTCTTT.

This clone came up a few times. This rearrangement joins TRBV27 to TRBJ1-5; no clear D. The CDR3 has 13 amino acids. V shed 1 base and J shed 4 bases, with 5 bases lying between them. The germline CDR1 and CDR2 sequences are MNHEY and SMNVEV (reference sequence). CDR3 loop: CASSLYQNQPQHF. The CDR3 DNA sequence: TGTGCCAGCAGTTTATACCAGAATCAGCCCCAGCATTTT.

The gene calls are TRBV5-6 and TRBJ2-2, with 8 bases matching TRBD2. This CDR3 has 17 amino acids. Unmatched junction bases numbered 13, after V lost 4 bases and J lost 5 bases. Germline V lookup: CDR1 SGHDT, CDR2 YYEEEE. The DNA of the CDR3 is TGTGCCAGCAGCCCTCGGGTAGCGGGGATCGGGACCGGGGAGCTGTTTTTT. It encodes CASSPRVAGIGTGELFF.

This clone showed up just once. This sequence joins TRBV1 and TRBJ2-5; TRBD1 is the table's D call, not checked against the DNA. TRBV1 is a known pseudogene. CDR3 length equals 14 residues. DNA of the CDR3: TGCACCAGCAGCCAAGATCGCCAGAAAGAGACCCAGTACTTC. This encodes CTSSQDRQKETQYF.

The chain links TRBV27 to TRBJ2-7, with TRBD1 matching 10 bases. Germline CDR1 MNHEY, CDR2 SMNVEV (reference sequence). V shed 6 bases, J shed 1 base, and the junction held 6 bases outside the gene matches. The CDR3 runs 15 residues. The chain's CDR3 is CASRSTGGFSYEQYV. The CDR3 coding sequence is TGTGCCAGCAGATCGACAGGGGGCTTTTCCTACGAGCAGTACGTC.

The chain carries TRBV7-9 and TRBJ2-3, with 14 bases matching TRBD2. J was trimmed by 6 bases and V by 3 bases; bases with no gene match: 5. CDR3 size: 16 residues. Looked up from germline, CDR1 is SEHNR and CDR2 is FQNEAQ (reference sequence). The CDR3 is CASSFRTSGGMDTQYF. CDR3 bases: TGTGCCAGCAGCTTCCGGACTAGCGGGGGGATGGATACGCAGTATTTT.

The CDR3, as DNA: TGCGCCAGCAGCCTCGGTGACAGCATAGCCAAAAACATTCAGTACTTC. Amino acid sequence: CASSLGDSIAKNIQYF. V is TRBV4-1 and J is TRBJ2-4; a possible D gene is TRBD1 (5 bases). Looked up from germline, CDR1 is MGHRA and CDR2 is YSYEKL. V was pared by 4 bases and J by 0 bases, with 13 bases between. This CDR3 is built from 16 residues.